Following are 24 T cell receptor beta chains from one sample sequenced in a study of shared clonotypes between healthy human individuals. Clones were sequenced by immunoSEQ multiplex PCR, and TCRdb holds only the in-frame ones, with some missing. The repertoire holds nearly 600,000 clones, around 95% seen once, with 0.085% to 0.11% in the top ten. Positive CCR7 selection of CD45RO-negative cells yielded the naive CD8 cells, and terminally differentiated effector memory CD45RA+ cells were excluded. Material: naive CD8+ T cells sorted from blood. The receptor set was obtained from a woman aged 25 to 39 in good health.

This chain connects TRBV4-2 to TRBJ1-1, with 8 bases fitting TRBD1. Trimming cost V 4 bases and J 4 bases; bases outside gene matches: 5. CDR1 is LGHNA and CDR2 is YNFKEQ in the germline V gene. The CDR3 length is 14 residues. As DNA, the CDR3 is TGTGCCAGCAGCCCGACAGGGGTCGGCACTGAAGCTTTCTTT. Translation: CASSPTGVGTEAFF.

The rearrangement uses TRBV11-2 and TRBJ2-1, with TRBD2 matching 8 bases. The CDR3 consists of 11 residues. V dropped 4 bases and J dropped 13; count of bases not matched to a gene: 3. Germline V gene data show CDR1 as SGHAT and CDR2 as FQNNGV. The chain's CDR3 is CASSSGTSQFF. CDR3 in DNA: TGTGCCAGCAGCTCCGGGACTAGTCAGTTCTTC.

The rearrangement joins TRBV9 to TRBJ2-7, with 8 bases lining up with TRBD2. The V segment lost 3 bases and the J segment 5 bases; nucleotides outside the gene matches: 4. Germline-derived CDR1 and CDR2 are SGDLS and YYNGEE. The CDR3 length is 13 residues. In nucleotides, the CDR3 is TGTGCCAGCAGCGCCGGGACTAGAGACGAGCAGTACTTC. Translation: CASSAGTRDEQYF.

The chain carries TRBV2 and TRBJ2-3; 8 bases align to TRBD2. CDR1 is SNHLY and CDR2 is FYNNEI in the germline V gene. The CDR3 consists of 15 residues. Trimming at V came to 3 bases and at J to 6 bases, leaving 8 bases not matched to a gene. In DNA, the CDR3 is TGTGCCAGCAGTGACCGGGGCGGGAGGTTGGATACGCAGTATTTT. As protein: CASSDRGGRLDTQYF.

V and J are TRBV29-1 and TRBJ1-1, with D hard to call. The CDR3 runs to 15 residues. Trimming shortened V by 4 bases and J by 0 bases, and 15 bases separated the two germline ends. Per germline, CDR1 SQVTM and CDR2 ANQGSEA. CDR3 in DNA: TGCAGCGTTGTAGCCAACCCGTACATGAACACTGAAGCTTTCTTT. This translates into CSVVANPYMNTEAFF.

The J gene is TRBJ2-7, the V gene TRBV28, with 7 nucleotides matching TRBD2. V shed 7 bases, J shed 6 bases, and the junction held 9 bases outside the gene matches. The CDR3 totals 13 residues. Per germline, CDR1 MDHEN and CDR2 SYDVKM. The CDR3 DNA sequence: TGTGCCAGCACCCCCGGGGGGAGGGGCGAGCAGTACTTC. It codes for CASTPGGRGEQYF.

The chain is built from TRBV4-1 and TRBJ2-2, with D hard to call. Per germline, CDR1 MGHRA and CDR2 YSYEKL. With 5 bases removed from V and 3 bases from J, the gap between germline ends came to 4 bases. The CDR3 has 12 residues. CDR3 sequence (DNA): TGCGCCAGCAGCACTCACACCGGGGAGCTGTTTTTT. As protein: CASSTHTGELFF.

The chain has TRBV7-9 and TRBJ2-7; no definite D call. Per the germline V gene, CDR1 is SEHNR and CDR2 is FQNEAQ (reference sequence). Trimming left V 5 bases short and J 1 base short, with 9 bases between. The CDR3 length is 13 residues. CDR3 amino acids: CASSAVVSYEQYF. CDR3 coding DNA: TGTGCCAGCAGCGCAGTCGTGTCCTACGAGCAGTACTTC.

The chain carries TRBV9 and TRBJ2-5; 9 bases are shared with TRBD1. Germline V gives CDR1 SGDLS, CDR2 YYNGEE. This CDR3 has 14 residues. V was clipped by 4 bases and J by 4 bases; unmatched bases: 5. CDR3 nucleotide sequence: TGTGCCAGCAGCCCCGGGACAGGGAGAGAGACCCAGTACTTC. Translating gives CASSPGTGRETQYF. Complete variable domain (other parts from reference TRBV9 and TRBJ2-5): DSGVTQTPKHLITATGQRVTLRCSPRSGDLSVYWYQQSLDQGLQFLIQYYNGEERAKGNILERFSAQQFPDLHSELNLSSLELGDSALYFCASSPGTGRETQYFGPGTRLLVL.

Here the CDR3 DNA reads TGTGCCAGCAGCCCGGGACCTCTCTACGAGCAGTACTTC. The encoded protein is CASSPGPLYEQYF. The V gene is TRBV11-2, the J gene TRBJ2-7; perhaps D is TRBD1 or TRBD2 (5 bases each). The CDR3 runs to 13 residues. V gave up 5 bases and J gave up 3 bases, with 11 bases separating them. The germline V gene encodes CDR1 SGHAT and CDR2 FQNNGV.

The chain couples TRBV6-1 to TRBJ2-1; D is uncertain. The germline CDR1 and CDR2 sequences are MNHNS and SASEGT. Trimming stripped 7 bases from V and 1 base from J, with 5 bases between. The CDR3 contains 12 residues. The DNA for the CDR3 is TGTGCCAGCATGGGGTCCTACAATGAGCAGTTCTTC. It is translated as CASMGSYNEQFF.

V usage is TRBV15 and J usage is TRBJ1-3, with D unresolved. Germline V gene data show CDR1 as LNHNV and CDR2 as YYDKDF (reference sequence). V gave up 2 bases and J gave up 0 bases, with 8 bases separating them. The CDR3 loop spans 15 amino acids. The CDR3 loop is CATSRSRGSGNTIYF. The CDR3, as DNA: TGTGCCACCAGCAGAAGTCGTGGCTCTGGAAACACCATATATTTT.

This sequence joins TRBV4-1 and TRBJ2-1, with TRBD2 matching 8 bases. With V trimmed by 4 bases and J by 9 bases, 17 bases remained unmatched. This CDR3 contains 17 residues. Germline values: CDR1 MGHRA, CDR2 YSYEKL. CDR3 DNA sequence: TGCGCCAGCAGCCTTTATCTGGCGCGGGAGGTACCAATTGAGCAGTTCTTC. It yields the protein CASSLYLAREVPIEQFF.

Turning to this clone: At the DNA level, this CDR3 is encoded by other sequences in the same sample as well. The chain recombines TRBV19 with TRBJ2-7; D is uncertain. The CDR3 totals 13 residues. V shed 3 bases and J shed 0 bases, with 6 bases lying between them. Germline V gene sequence: CDR1 LNHDA, CDR2 SQIVND (reference sequence). The CDR3 is CASSIGHSYEQYF. For the CDR3, the DNA is TGTGCCAGTAGTATCGGGCACTCCTACGAGCAGTACTTC.

The chain uses TRBV4-1 and TRBJ2-5, with 8 bases fitting TRBD2. Germline CDR1 reads MGHRA; CDR2 reads YSYEKL. Losses at the gene ends were 0 bases for V and 5 bases for J; bases not matched to a gene: 2. The CDR3 is made up of 14 amino acids. In nucleotides, the CDR3 is TGCGCCAGCAGCCAAGAGGGACTAGTGGAGACCCAGTACTTC. Translated, it gives CASSQEGLVETQYF.

On this clone itself: Different DNA sequences within this sample yield the same CDR3. This rearrangement joins TRBV5-4 to TRBJ2-5; D not resolved. Germline V gene lookup returns CDR1 SGHNT and CDR2 YYREEE (reference sequence). Trimming pared 0 bases from V and 3 bases from J, leaving 6 bases between. The CDR3 sequence is 13 residues long. In nucleotides, the CDR3 is TGTGCCAGCAGCTTGGAAACGGAAGAGACCCAGTACTTC. The encoded protein is CASSLETEETQYF. Full variable domain (missing parts from reference TRBV5-4 and TRBJ2-5): ETGVTQSPTHLIKTRGQQVTLRCSSQSGHNTVSWYQQALGQGPQFIFQYYREEENGRGNFPPRFSGLQFPNYSSELNVNALELDDSALYLCASSLETEETQYFGPGTRLLVL.

This clone occurred once. The V and J genes are TRBV19 and TRBJ2-1, with D tentatively TRBD2 (5 bases). CDR3 length equals 11 residues. Germline CDR1 reads LNHDA; CDR2 reads SQIVND (reference sequence). The germline V and J ends were trimmed by 6 bases and 12 bases, with 12 bases remaining between them. The CDR3 sequence is CASSLNRGQFF. CDR3 nucleotides: TGTGCCAGTAGCCTAAACCGGGGGCAGTTCTTC.

The chain recombines TRBV7-9 with TRBJ2-1; TRBD2 matches at 13 bases. Germline V gene lookup returns CDR1 SEHNR and CDR2 FQNEAQ (reference sequence). CDR3 size: 16 residues. The V segment lost 0 bases and the J segment 7 bases; nucleotides outside the gene matches: 3. The CDR3, as DNA: TGTGCCAGCAGCTTAGCACTAGCGGGAGGGGGGAATGAGCAGTTCTTC. Residues: CASSLALAGGGNEQFF.

The chain employs TRBV29-1 and TRBJ1-4; D possibly corresponds to TRBD1 (6 bases). The CDR3 totals 14 residues. With 4 bases removed from V and 5 bases from J, the gap between germline ends came to 14 bases. CDR1 and CDR2 from the germline V gene are SQVTM and ANQGSEA. The CDR3 spells CSVVSGQGNEKLFF. CDR3 sequence (DNA): TGCAGCGTTGTATCGGGGCAGGGGAATGAAAAACTGTTTTTT.

This clone was detected a few times. The chain carries TRBV27 and TRBJ2-1; no reliable D call. Per germline, CDR1 MNHEY and CDR2 SMNVEV (reference sequence). The V end was cut by 5 bases, the J end by 0 bases, with 11 bases between. The CDR3 is 15 residues long. Written as DNA, the CDR3 is TGTGCCAGCAGTGAGGAACCGAGCTCCTACAATGAGCAGTTCTTC. As protein: CASSEEPSSYNEQFF.

V and J are TRBV29-1 and TRBJ2-2, with a possible D match to TRBD1 (7 bases). This CDR3 has 15 residues. Per the germline V gene, CDR1 is SQVTM and CDR2 is ANQGSEA. V lost 7 bases and J lost 0, with 15 bases in between. For the CDR3, the DNA is TGCAGCGGGAGGGAGGACAGGTCGAACACCGGGGAGCTGTTTTTT. Amino acids: CSGREDRSNTGELFF.

The DNA for the CDR3 is TGTGCCAGCAGCGTAGGGACAGGGGAAGAGTCCTACGAGCAGTACTTC. This gives the protein CASSVGTGEESYEQYF. This sequence joins TRBV9 and TRBJ2-7, with TRBD1 matching over 9 bases. This CDR3 is 16 amino acids long. Germline assignment: CDR1 SGDLS and CDR2 YYNGEE. Trimming cost V 0 bases and J 1 base; bases outside gene matches: 5.

The rearrangement uses TRBV7-9 and TRBJ2-7; the D is unclear. The ends were cut back, 5 bases at V and 6 bases at J, with 11 bases in the middle. The length of the CDR3 is 12 residues. CDR1 and CDR2 from the germline V gene are SEHNR and FQNEAQ (reference sequence). CDR3 in amino acids: CASSPLGSEQYF. CDR3 bases: TGTGCCAGCAGCCCCCTGGGGTCCGAGCAGTACTTC.

The rearrangement links TRBV5-4 to TRBJ2-7, with 7 bases aligning to TRBD2. The CDR3 sequence is 14 residues long. Germline V gene lookup returns CDR1 SGHNT and CDR2 YYREEE (reference sequence). The V and J ends lost 5 bases and 2 bases, in that order; junction bases with no gene match: 7. The CDR3 bases are TGTGCCAGCAGATTTGAGGGAGGGCCCTACGAGCAGTACTTC. It specifies CASRFEGGPYEQYF. The variable domain in full, with the rest retrieved from reference TRBV5-4 and TRBJ2-7, is ETGVTQSPTHLIKTRGQQVTLRCSSQSGHNTVSWYQQALGQGPQFIFQYYREEENGRGNFPPRFSGLQFPNYSSELNVNALELDDSALYLCASRFEGGPYEQYFGPGTRLTVT.